These 20 T cell receptor beta chains came from one sample sequenced in a study of blood T cells in healthy people across ages. A second PCR, run for roughly 7 to 12 cycles, used a sample-barcoded 5' primer plus a J-beta primer mix. TCRdb called the 5' RACE reads again in MiXCR, with one record for every CDR3 protein. The data show more than 1,400,000 distinct CDR3 sequences, 35% to 45% seen once. Sequenced: blood. The receptors were gathered from a young woman in good health.

This clonotype came up a few times. V gene TRBV14 combines with J gene TRBJ1-2; 9 nucleotides match TRBD1. V gave up 4 bases and J gave up 8 bases; unmatched junction bases: 5. The CDR3 is 13 residues long. Germline V gene lookup returns CDR1 SGHDN and CDR2 FVKESK. Written as DNA, the CDR3 is TGTGCCAGCAGCCCGGGGACAGGGAAGGGCTACACCTTC. Its translation is CASSPGTGKGYTF.

The rearrangement joins TRBV20-1 to TRBJ1-2; TRBD1 matches at 7 bases. CDR3 length equals 13 residues. Germline CDR1 reads DFQATT; CDR2 reads SNEGSKA (reference sequence). J lost 2 bases, V lost 5 bases, and 5 bases had no gene match. The CDR3: CSAPQGTNYGYTF. The CDR3 DNA is TGCAGTGCTCCACAGGGGACCAACTATGGCTACACCTTC.

J is TRBJ2-3 and V is TRBV7-9, with D unresolved. This CDR3 has 13 amino acids. Germline CDR1 is SEHNR and CDR2 is FQNEAQ (reference sequence). Trimming cost V 5 bases and J 2 bases, with 8 bases left between them. DNA for the CDR3: TGTGCCAGCAGCGCGTACTTCACAGATACGCAGTATTTT. It yields the protein CASSAYFTDTQYF.

The J gene is TRBJ1-3, the V gene TRBV20-1; D is ambiguous. Trimming left V 1 base short and J 2 bases short, with 3 bases between. CDR1 is DFQATT, CDR2 SNEGSKA, per germline (reference sequence). The CDR3 sequence is 12 residues long. As DNA, the CDR3 is TGCAGTGCTAGAGTTCCTGGAAACACCATATATTTT. Translating gives CSARVPGNTIYF.

J is TRBJ2-5 and V is TRBV11-2, with D possibly being TRBD2 (6 bases). Trimming shortened V by 5 bases and J by 3 bases, and 28 bases separated the two germline ends. Germline CDR1 is SGHAT and CDR2 is FQNNGV. This CDR3 has 19 amino acids. The CDR3 sequence: CASSASTNLAYGGEETQYF. In DNA, the CDR3 is TGTGCCAGCAGCGCCTCCACTAATCTAGCGTACGGGGGTGAAGAGACCCAGTACTTC.

In this sample, this clonotype turned up a few times. The rearrangement uses TRBV15 and TRBJ2-3; possibly TRBD1 or TRBD2 for D (5 bases each). The CDR3 has 17 amino acids. V was shortened by 0 bases and J by 3 bases, with 16 bases between the two germline ends. Germline lookup yields CDR1 LNHNV and CDR2 YYDKDF (reference sequence). The CDR3 DNA is TGTGCCACCAGCAGAGACCGGGGCGGAGGTGGTACAGATACGCAGTATTTT. Its protein is CATSRDRGGGGTDTQYF.

This chain uses TRBV5-1 with TRBJ2-1; 8 positions match TRBD2. After removal of 4 bases from V and 0 bases from J, the junction contained 12 bases not matched to a gene. Germline CDR1 and CDR2: SGHRS and YFSETQ. There are 18 residues in the CDR3. The CDR3, as DNA: TGCGCCAGCAGCCGACTAGCGATGGCAGATAGCTCCTACAATGAGCAGTTCTTC. Its translation: CASSRLAMADSSYNEQFF.

This clonotype appeared a few times. The chain combines TRBV3-1 with TRBJ2-7; 7 bases map to TRBD1. Germline assignment: CDR1 LGHDT and CDR2 YNNKEL (reference sequence). The J segment lost 7 bases and the V segment lost 4 bases, leaving 16 bases of the junction unmatched. This CDR3 region has 16 residues. The CDR3 protein is CASSRGRGQAYNEQYF. The CDR3, as DNA: TGTGCCAGCAGCCGGGGACGCGGACAGGCATACAATGAGCAGTACTTC.

This clonotype appeared once. The rearrangement joins TRBV27 to TRBJ2-7, with D maybe TRBD1 (6 bases). The germline V gene has CDR1 MNHEY and CDR2 SMNVEV (reference sequence). Trimming took off 6 bases at V and 5 bases at J, with 11 bases between the two ends. The length of the CDR3 is 12 residues. In DNA form, the CDR3 reads TGTGCCAGCAGGCAGGGGTTACACGAGCAGTACTTC. Its translation: CASRQGLHEQYF.

This clonotype was found a few times. The rearrangement links TRBV10-3 to TRBJ2-5; possible D gene TRBD2, 5 bases. From germline, CDR1 is ENHRY and CDR2 SYGVKD. Trimming cost V 2 bases and J 4 bases, with 17 bases left between them. The CDR3 is made up of 16 amino acids. The CDR3 spells CAISEDPGRGSETQYF. The CDR3 coding sequence is TGTGCCATCAGTGAGGATCCGGGCCGCGGGTCAGAGACCCAGTACTTC.

The chain uses TRBV20-1 and TRBJ1-5; the match to TRBD1 covers 7 bases. With V trimmed by 6 bases and J by 7 bases, 9 bases remained unmatched. The germline V gene has CDR1 DFQATT and CDR2 SNEGSKA (reference sequence). This CDR3 has 13 residues. CDR3 residues: CSAVRDRGQPQHF. CDR3 DNA sequence: TGCAGTGCAGTCCGGGACAGAGGGCAGCCCCAGCATTTT.

The chain links TRBV7-6 to TRBJ2-1, with D tentatively TRBD1 (5 bases). The CDR3 spans 17 residues. Germline CDR1 and CDR2: SGHVS and FNYEAQ. The V gene lost 5 bases and the J gene lost 10 bases, with 27 bases spanning the gap. CDR3 in amino acids: CASSLGVPTQPPHEQFF. The CDR3 DNA follows: TGTGCCAGCAGCCTAGGGGTCCCCACGCAACCCCCTCACGAGCAGTTCTTC.

The chain couples TRBV4-1 to TRBJ2-5; D is perhaps TRBD1 (5 bases). The DNA end favors TRBJ2-7, so the J call may be wrong. The germline V gene has CDR1 MGHRA and CDR2 YSYEKL. The CDR3 contains 15 residues. CDR3 bases: TGCGCCAGCAGCCCTCCTGACAGATTCTCCTACGAGCAGTACTTC. This encodes CASSPPDRFSYEQYF.

The rearrangement joins TRBV4-2 to TRBJ2-2; 9 bases agree with TRBD2. The ends lost 2 bases at V and 8 bases at J; junction bases unmatched: 12. Germline V gene lookup returns CDR1 LGHNA and CDR2 YNFKEQ. The CDR3 loop spans 17 amino acids. CDR3 nucleotide sequence: TGTGCCAGCAGCCAAATGTTGGCGGGAGGGCCTTGGGGGGAGCTGTTTTTT. Amino acid sequence: CASSQMLAGGPWGELFF.

This clonotype turned up a few times. The chain has TRBV25-1 and TRBJ2-1, with TRBD2 identical over 10 bases. V gave up 6 bases and J gave up 4 bases; unmatched junction bases: 12. This CDR3 is 17 amino acids long. Germline values: CDR1 MGHDK, CDR2 SYGVNS. CDR3 nucleotides: TGTGCCAGCAGAGGGCTAGCGGGAGAGCGGCTTTACAATGAGCAGTTCTTC. Translated, it gives CASRGLAGERLYNEQFF.

Remarks on this clonotype: A much larger clone differs by one base, so this may be a read error. The chain carries TRBV6-1 and TRBJ2-7, with a possible D match to TRBD1 (6 bases). The CDR3 is 14 residues long. V dropped 6 bases and J dropped 0 bases, with 12 bases sitting between them. CDR1 and CDR2 from the germline V gene are MNHNS and SASEGT. The CDR3 is CASSHRDNSYEQYF. CDR3 in DNA: TGTGCCAGCAGCCACCGGGACAACTCCTACGAGCAGTACTTC.

V and J are TRBV5-1 and TRBJ2-1; TRBD2 agrees at 7 bases. The trim removed 4 bases at V and 10 bases at J, leaving 14 bases unmatched. The CDR3 length is 15 residues. CDR1 SGHRS and CDR2 YFSETQ come from the germline V gene. CDR3 region: CASSRVFDGGKEQFF. In DNA form, the CDR3 reads TGCGCCAGCAGCCGGGTTTTCGACGGGGGGAAGGAGCAGTTCTTC.

The gene calls are TRBV2 and TRBJ1-4; 9 bases line up with TRBD1. CDR3 length: 12 residues. Looked up from germline, CDR1 is SNHLY and CDR2 is FYNNEI. J gave up 6 bases and V 11 bases, and 4 bases lay outside the gene matches. The CDR3 spells CAEGQGDEKLFF. The CDR3, as DNA: TGTGCCGAGGGACAGGGAGATGAAAAACTGTTTTTT.

This rearrangement joins TRBV10-3 to TRBJ2-7; 11 bases line up with TRBD2. The CDR3 is 14 amino acids. In germline, CDR1 is ENHRY, CDR2 SYGVKD. With V trimmed by 6 bases and J by 2 bases, 3 bases remained unmatched. This CDR3 is CAISMGLAAYEQYF. The CDR3 nucleotides are TGTGCCATCAGCATGGGACTAGCGGCCTACGAGCAGTACTTC.

This clonotype has just a few counts. The genes are TRBV14 and TRBJ1-2; D is unclear. The V and J ends lost 0 bases and 4 bases respectively, with 9 bases between them. CDR1 is SGHDN, CDR2 FVKESK, per germline. The length of the CDR3 is 14 residues. The CDR3 spells CASSQEWGAYGYTF. CDR3 sequence (DNA): TGTGCCAGCAGCCAAGAATGGGGAGCCTATGGCTACACCTTC.